This T cell receptor (beta chain) is drawn from a study of T cells after somatic rescue of genetic block. This clone occurred once. Assay: immunoSEQ multiplex PCR; the TCRdb copy retains only in-frame clones and omits some. This sample yields about 68,000 clones, of which around 92% are seen a single time; about 2.9% belongs to the top ten. The V end was cut by 6 bases, the J end by 7 bases, with 13 bases between. The V gene's germline CDR1 is SNHLY and CDR2 FYNNEI. The CDR3 loop spans 13 amino acids. The rearrangement links TRBV2 to TRBJ1-5, with a possible D match to TRBD1 (5 bases). The TCR comes from a man in his forties. What was sequenced was peripheral blood mononuclear cells (PBMCs). Here the CDR3 DNA reads TGTGCCAGCAGCGAATCAGAGGGGCAGCCCCAGCATTTT. Its protein product is CASSESEGQPQHF.